The clone carrying this TCR beta chain was seen only a few times. The antigen is unknown. This entry comes from a study of blood T cells in healthy people across ages. Alongside a J-beta primer mix, a sample-barcoded 5' primer served in a second PCR lasting roughly 6 to 11 cycles. Via MiXCR, TCRdb re-called the 5' RACE reads, giving one row per CDR3 protein. Here the sample spans 1.5 million to 1.8 million distinct CDR3 sequences, roughly two fifths being singletons. No fewer than 5.5 micrograms of total RNA were isolated from every sample. Germline V gene data show CDR1 as SGHTA and CDR2 as FQGNSA. The CDR3 is made up of 15 amino acids. The germline V and J ends were trimmed by 2 bases and 4 bases, with 11 bases remaining between them. Study-level results: Higher diversity and more naive CD4+ cells were features of long-lived donors, compared to aged donors. Strong correlation linked observed beta diversity and percent naive T cells.

The origin of this receptor is a woman under 30 in good health. This chain uses TRBV7-2 with TRBJ2-2; possibly TRBD1 for D (6 bases). The specimen sequenced was blood. The CDR3 sequence: CASSLFRGTTGELFF. The CDR3 DNA reads as TGTGCCAGCAGCTTATTCAGGGGAACCACCGGGGAGCTGTTTTTT.